Listed here are 7 T cell receptor beta chains from one sample, sequenced in a study of regulatory T cells in long-lasting Graves disease. Time point meaning: newly diagnosed GD, antithyroid drugs for less than 3 months. Preparation of the TCR library used RNA extracted from PBMCs. Libraries of TCR beta came from iRepertoire HTBI primers plus Arm-PCR of CDR3 regions. TCRdb independently ran MiXCR on the multiplex PCR reads; one entry per CDR3 protein. The repertoire holds roughly 410,000 distinct CDR3 sequences, with approximately 15% as singletons. The same sample was also used in a study of T cells in Graves' hyperthyroidism and ophthalmopathy.

Sample: peripheral blood mononuclear cells (PBMCs), taken at new diagnosis, from a patient treated with antithyroid drugs. These receptors came from a woman aged 40 to 55 with Graves disease.

This clonotype was observed at least ten times. The V and J genes are TRBV2 and TRBJ2-1; 11 nucleotides align to TRBD2. Germline V CDR1 and CDR2: SNHLY, FYNNEI. Trimming at V came to 1 base and at J to 7 bases, leaving 3 bases not matched to a gene. The CDR3 consists of 15 residues. The CDR3 loop is CASSEDSGRVNEQFF. The CDR3 coding sequence is TGTGCCAGCAGTGAAGATAGCGGGAGGGTGAATGAGCAGTTCTTC.

In its sample, this clonotype was seen many times. V and J are TRBV2 and TRBJ1-4; 7 positions agree with TRBD1. Germline V lookup: CDR1 SNHLY, CDR2 FYNNEI. The CDR3 covers 15 residues. V shed 5 bases, J shed 10 bases, and the junction held 13 bases outside the gene matches. Written as DNA, the CDR3 is TGTGCCAGCAGTACCTCGACAGGGTCCGATGGAAAACTGTTTTTT. Encoded protein: CASSTSTGSDGKLFF.

This clonotype was seen at least ten times. The chain couples TRBV29-1 to TRBJ2-2; D is possibly TRBD2 (6 bases). Germline CDR1 is SQVTM and CDR2 is ANQGSEA. With 4 bases removed from V and 6 bases from J, the gap between germline ends came to 12 bases. The CDR3 is 13 residues long. In DNA, the CDR3 is TGCAGCGTTGGCATGGGACTCGCCGGGGAGCTGTTTTTT. Protein product: CSVGMGLAGELFF.

This clonotype came up many times. The rearrangement uses TRBV2 and TRBJ2-1; unclear D gene. Looked up from germline, CDR1 is SNHLY and CDR2 is FYNNEI. CDR3 length: 13 residues. V was trimmed by 4 bases and J by 8 bases, leaving 12 bases between them. Written as DNA, the CDR3 is TGTGCCAGCAGTGCTGACTTTAATGATGAGCAGTTCTTC. It specifies CASSADFNDEQFF.

There are many counts of this clonotype. This chain joins TRBV15 and TRBJ1-1; tentatively, D is TRBD1 (5 bases). There are 18 residues in the CDR3. Germline CDR1 is LNHNV and CDR2 is YYDKDF (reference sequence). Trimming removed 0 bases from V and 2 bases from J, with 19 bases in between. The CDR3 reads CATSRDIAGRVVNTEAFF. In DNA, the CDR3 is TGTGCCACCAGCAGAGATATAGCGGGCAGGGTGGTAAACACTGAAGCTTTCTTT. Looking up the rest from reference TRBV15 and TRBJ1-1 gives the full variable domain: DAMVIQNPRYQVTQFGKPVTLSCSQTLNHNVMYWYQQKSSQAPKLLFHYYDKDFNNEADTPDNFQSRRPNTSFCFLDIRSPGLGDTAMYLCATSRDIAGRVVNTEAFFGQGTRLTVV.

A note on this clonotype: A far larger clone is one nucleotide away, so this likely arose from a read error. This chain links TRBV2 with TRBJ1-1, with 10 bases lining up with TRBD1. CDR3 length equals 14 residues. V gave up 11 bases and J gave up 5 bases; unmatched junction bases: 11. Germline V lookup: CDR1 SNHLY, CDR2 FYNNEI. CDR3 sequence reads: CAGTRDRGRTEAFF. CDR3 DNA: TGTGCCGGCACCCGGGACAGGGGTAGAACTGAAGCTTTCTTT. Filled out from reference TRBV2 and TRBJ1-1, the complete variable domain reads EPEVTQTPSHQVTQMGQEVILRCVPISNHLYFYWYRQILGQKVEFLVSFYNNEISEKSEIFDDQFSVERPDGSNFTLKIRSTKLEDSAMYFCAGTRDRGRTEAFFGQGTRLTVV.

This clonotype was counted a few times. One end of the junction is discordant with germline, which a read error may explain. The chain recombines TRBV4-1 with TRBJ2-5; D tentatively reads TRBD1 or TRBD2 (5 bases each). The germline gives CDR1 MGHRA, CDR2 YSYEKL. This CDR3 region has 16 residues. CDR3 coding DNA: TGCGCCAGCAGCCAAGCCCGGGGACCAAATCAAGAGCCCCAGTACTTC. Encoded protein: CASSQARGPNQEPQYF.